This is a list of T cell receptor beta chains from one sample in a study of patients and donors after allogeneic stem cell transplantation. TCRdb itself ran the RT-PCR reads through MiXCR, one entry per CDR3 protein. The table has about a million distinct CDR3 sequences, around 17% seen once. The sequencing input was blood, either unsorted or a sorted T cell fraction (not recorded which). The receptor source for this set is a human donor who was either an allogeneic HSCT recipient or a stem cell or donor lymphocyte infusion donor (not recorded which). It is not recorded whose cells these are; they may come from a transplant donor. CDR3s include the opening cysteine and the closing phenylalanine or tryptophan. A D gene is named only where the DNA matches it firmly. Clone size is stated in some rows and not others, as once, few, many or a class when expanded.

TRBV12-3/TRBV12-4	TRBJ2-4	-	-	TGTGCCAGCACCGATAAGGGGACCAAAAACATTCAGTACTTC	CASTDKGTKNIQYF
TRBV12-3/TRBV12-4	TRBJ2-3	few	TRBD2	TGTGCCAGCAGGCCGGGAAGGACTAGCGGTTCCACAGATACGCAGTATTTT	CASRPGRTSGSTDTQYF
TRBV6-6	TRBJ1-5	-	-	TGTGCCAGCAGTGAGGTAATGGGTCAGCCCCAGCATTTT	CASSEVMGQPQHF
TRBV12-3/TRBV12-4	TRBJ1-1	few	-	TGTGCCAGCGACGCTCGCAGCCGGATAGTCGCTGAAGCTTTCTTT	CASDARSRIVAEAFF
TRBV2	TRBJ1-5	few	-	TGTGCCAGCAGTGGAGGAGCGAACACCAATCAGCCCCAGCATTTT	CASSGGANTNQPQHF
TRBV4-3	TRBJ2-5	few	-	TGCGCCAGCAGATCACCGGTTGCGGAGACCCAGTACTTC	CASRSPVAETQYF
TRBV7-9	TRBJ2-7	few	TRBD1	TGTGCCAGCAGCTTAGGGGAAATGACAGGGATCTCCTACGAGCAGTACTTC	CASSLGEMTGISYEQYF
TRBV30	TRBJ1-2	-	TRBD1	TGTGCCTGGAGTGTAAGACAGGGGTTAGCTGGCGGCTATGGCTACACCTTC	CAWSVRQGLAGGYGYTF
TRBV25-1	TRBJ1-2	few	-	TGTGCCAGCAGTGGGGGGCCGTATGGCTACACCTTC	CASSGGPYGYTF
TRBV7-9	TRBJ2-1	few	-	TGTGCCATCCCAGGCAGTACATACAATGAGCAGTTCTTC	CAIPGSTYNEQFF
TRBV6-5	TRBJ1-3	few	-	TGTGCCAGCAGTTACTCCGGACCCGGGGCAAACACCATATATTTT	CASSYSGPGANTIYF
TRBV6-6	TRBJ1-2	few	-	TGTGCCAGCAGTAGGACAGCCATCTATGGCTACACCTTC	CASSRTAIYGYTF
TRBV7-2	TRBJ1-1	few	TRBD1	TGTGCCAGCAGTTACGACAGGGGGGACACTGAAGCTTTCTTT	CASSYDRGDTEAFF
TRBV5-1	TRBJ2-7	few	-	TGCGCCAGCAGCTTGGATTGGCAGAGTAACTACGAGCAGTACTTC	CASSLDWQSNYEQYF
TRBV10-3	TRBJ1-4	few	TRBD1	TGTGCCATCGGACAGGGGGCGGTTAATGAAAAACTGTTTTTT	CAIGQGAVNEKLFF
TRBV4-2	TRBJ2-7	few	-	TGTGCCAGCAGCCAGGAGGACATTTACGAGCAGTACTTC	CASSQEDIYEQYF
TRBV5-1	TRBJ2-3	-	-	TGCGCCAGCAGCTTGGATCCCAGCGCAAACGGAGATACGCAGTATTTT	CASSLDPSANGDTQYF
TRBV15	TRBJ2-7	-	TRBD1	TGTGCCACCAGCAGGGCTACGGGGACAGGGCACTACGAGCAGTACTTC	CATSRATGTGHYEQYF
TRBV12-3/TRBV12-4	TRBJ2-1	-	-	TGTGCCAGCAGTCTAGAGGAACGTGATCCAAGGAGCTCCTACAATGAGCAGTTCTTC	CASSLEERDPRSSYNEQFF
TRBV11-2	TRBJ2-5	few	-	TGTGCCAGCAGAATGGGGCCCCCTGTCGAGACCCAGTACTTC	CASRMGPPVETQYF
TRBV6-1	TRBJ2-2	-	-	TGTGCCAGCAGTCGGAGACAGGTGGGGGGAGACACCGGGGAGCTGTTTTTT	CASSRRQVGGDTGELFF
TRBV5-1	TRBJ1-4	many	TRBD1	TGCGCCAGCAGCCCCGGTGACAGGGGGTCTGAAAAACTGTTTTTT	CASSPGDRGSEKLFF
TRBV4-1	TRBJ1-4	many	-	TGCGCCAGCAGCCAGGGAGGGGGAGCTAATGAAAAACTGTTTTTT	CASSQGGGANEKLFF
TRBV7-9	TRBJ1-6	-	-	TGTGCCAGCAACGGGGATTGGAATTCACCCCTCCACTTT	CASNGDWNSPLHF
TRBV12-3/TRBV12-4	TRBJ2-7	few	-	TGTGCCAGCAGTTCCCCCGGGCAGGGGTTCGGCGAGCAGTACTTC	CASSSPGQGFGEQYF
TRBV11-2	TRBJ2-4	-	-	TGTGCCAGCAGCTTAGATTGGGCAGCCAAAAACATTCAGTACTTC	CASSLDWAAKNIQYF
TRBV7-2	TRBJ2-7	few	-	TGTGCCAGCAGCCCCAGGACTCGGATCTACGAGCAGTACTTC	CASSPRTRIYEQYF
TRBV27	TRBJ1-1	few	-	TGTGCCAGCAGTTTAATGTTTCTAGGGAACACTGAAGCTTTCTTT	CASSLMFLGNTEAFF
TRBV20-1	TRBJ2-1	few	-	TGCAGTGCTCCTAAGGTCAAAAGCTCCTACAATGAGCAGTTCTTC	CSAPKVKSSYNEQFF
TRBV12-3/TRBV12-4	TRBJ2-7	many	-	TGTGCCAGCAGCTTTGGGTACTCCTACGAGCAGTACTTC	CASSFGYSYEQYF
TRBV7-9	TRBJ2-3	many	TRBD2	TGTGCCAGCAGCTTACGGCGGGGGAGCACAGATACGCAGTATTTT	CASSLRRGSTDTQYF
TRBV9	TRBJ2-2	-	TRBD2	TGTGCCAGCAGCGCAGCCCCTAGCGGGAGCGGCGGGGAGCTGTTTTTT	CASSAAPSGSGGELFF
TRBV5-6	TRBJ2-1	few	-	TGTGCCAGCAGCCCTAACCCGGAGCATGAGCAGTTCTTC	CASSPNPEHEQFF